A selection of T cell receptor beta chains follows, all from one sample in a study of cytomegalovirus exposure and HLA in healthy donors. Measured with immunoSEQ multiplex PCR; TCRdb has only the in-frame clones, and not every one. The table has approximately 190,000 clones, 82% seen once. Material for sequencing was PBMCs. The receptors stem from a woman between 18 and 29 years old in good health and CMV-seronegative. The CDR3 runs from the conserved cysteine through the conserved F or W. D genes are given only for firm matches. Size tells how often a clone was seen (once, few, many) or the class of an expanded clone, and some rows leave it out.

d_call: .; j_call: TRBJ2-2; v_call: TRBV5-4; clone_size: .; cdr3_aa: CASSSSDLRSTGELFF; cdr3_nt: TGTGCCAGCAGCTCCTCGGACTTACGAAGCACCGGGGAGCTGTTTTTT
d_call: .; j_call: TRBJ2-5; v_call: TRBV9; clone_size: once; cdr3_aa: CASSVGVAGQETQYF; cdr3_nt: TGTGCCAGCAGCGTAGGGGTGGCGGGCCAAGAGACCCAGTACTTC
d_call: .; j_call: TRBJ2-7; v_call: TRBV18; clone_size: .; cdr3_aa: CASSPGNADEQYF; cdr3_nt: TGTGCCAGCTCCCCGGGGAATGCCGACGAGCAGTACTTC
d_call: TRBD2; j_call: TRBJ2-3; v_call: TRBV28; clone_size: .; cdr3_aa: CASRTSGRDTDTQYF; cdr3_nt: TGTGCCAGCAGGACTAGCGGGAGGGACACAGATACGCAGTATTTT
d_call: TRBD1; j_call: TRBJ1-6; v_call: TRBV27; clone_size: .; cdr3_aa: CASSLEWTGLYSPLHF; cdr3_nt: TGTGCCAGCAGTTTAGAATGGACAGGGTTGTATTCACCCCTCCACTTT
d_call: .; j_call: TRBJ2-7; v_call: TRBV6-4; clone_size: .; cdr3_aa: CASSDYGDEQYF; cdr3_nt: TGTGCCAGCAGTGACTACGGGGACGAGCAGTACTTC
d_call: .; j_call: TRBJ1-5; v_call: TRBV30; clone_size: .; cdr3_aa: CAWSQDSSNQPQHF; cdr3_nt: TGTGCCTGGAGCCAAGACAGTAGCAATCAGCCCCAGCATTTT
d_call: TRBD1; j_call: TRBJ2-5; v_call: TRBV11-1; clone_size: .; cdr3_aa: CASSWDSKETQYF; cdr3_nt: TGTGCCAGCAGCTGGGACAGTAAAGAGACCCAGTACTTC
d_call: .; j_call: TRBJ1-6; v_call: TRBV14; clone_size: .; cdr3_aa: CASSREYNSPLHF; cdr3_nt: TGTGCCAGCAGCCGGGAGTATAATTCACCCCTCCACTTT
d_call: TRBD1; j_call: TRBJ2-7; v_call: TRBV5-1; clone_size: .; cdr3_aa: CASSSVGGLNEQYF; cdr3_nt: TGCGCCAGCAGCTCCGTAGGGGGCCTAAACGAGCAGTACTTC
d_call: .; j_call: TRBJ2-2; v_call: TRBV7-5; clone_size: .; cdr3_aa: CVRSRGGGLGGELFF; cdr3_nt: TGTGTCAGAAGCCGAGGGGGGGGGCTCGGCGGGGAACTGTTTTTT
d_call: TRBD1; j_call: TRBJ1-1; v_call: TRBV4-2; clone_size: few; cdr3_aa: CASSTGGEKAFF; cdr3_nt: TGTGCCAGCAGCACAGGGGGCGAGAAAGCTTTCTTT
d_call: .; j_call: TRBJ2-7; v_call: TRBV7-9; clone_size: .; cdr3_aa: CASSSPSHGGSYEQYF; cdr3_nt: TGTGCCAGCAGCTCGCCATCCCACGGAGGCTCCTACGAGCAGTACTTC
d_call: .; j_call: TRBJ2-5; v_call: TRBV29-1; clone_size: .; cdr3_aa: CSVEQGGTAQETQYF; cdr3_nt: TGCAGCGTCGAACAAGGGGGGACAGCTCAAGAGACCCAGTACTTC
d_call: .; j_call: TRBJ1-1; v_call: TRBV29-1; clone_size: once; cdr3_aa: CSVGRMNTEAFF; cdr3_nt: TGCAGCGTTGGCAGGATGAACACTGAAGCTTTCTTT
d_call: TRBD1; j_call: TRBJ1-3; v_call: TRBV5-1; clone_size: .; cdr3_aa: CASSLDRGSGNTIYF; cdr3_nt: TGCGCCAGCAGCTTGGACAGGGGCTCTGGAAACACCATATATTTT
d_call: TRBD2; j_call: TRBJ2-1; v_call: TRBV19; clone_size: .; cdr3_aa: CASSIPTMGLVYNEQFF; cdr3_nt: TGTGCCAGTAGTATCCCAACAATGGGACTAGTTTACAATGAGCAGTTCTTC